Listed below are T cell receptor beta chains from one sample, sequenced in a study of T-cell reconstitution after alpha-beta-depleted transplantation in children. TCRdb processed the PCR reads anew with MiXCR; each CDR3 protein has one entry. The profile covers some 290,000 distinct CDR3 sequences, with approximately 9.8% appearing a single time and about 9.5% taken by the ten largest. The starting material was PBMCs from the stem cell graft donor, obtained from the stem cell graft. All receptors come from a human donor who donated a stem cell graft to a child with SCID. CDR3s include the opening cysteine and the closing phenylalanine or tryptophan. A D gene is named only where the DNA matches it firmly. Some rows have no size entry. The others give once, few or many, or a class for an expanded clone.

few	NA	TRBV6-5	TRBJ1-1	CASSYSGGNTEAFF	TGTGCCAGCAGTTACTCCGGGGGGAACACTGAAGCTTTCTTT
many	NA	TRBV20-1	TRBJ1-1	CSAPAGEMNTEAFF	TGCAGTGCTCCGGCGGGCGAAATGAACACTGAAGCTTTCTTT
NA	NA	TRBV3-1	TRBJ2-7	CASSPAGVTYEQYF	TGTGCCAGCAGTCCAGCCGGGGTAACCTACGAGCAGTACTTC
many	NA	TRBV7-6	TRBJ2-3	CASSLYWTTEEPQYF	TGTGCCAGCAGCTTATACTGGACTACCGAGGAGCCGCAGTATTTT
few	NA	TRBV2	TRBJ2-3	CASSPQGGRADTQYF	TGTGCCAGCAGCCCTCAAGGCGGCCGGGCAGATACGCAGTATTTT
few	NA	TRBV20-1	TRBJ2-6	CSARGASGANVLTF	TGCAGTGCTAGGGGCGCCTCTGGGGCCAACGTCCTGACTTTC
NA	NA	TRBV11-2	TRBJ1-5	CASSATGQPQHF	TGTGCCAGCAGCGCTACAGGGCAGCCCCAGCATTTT
NA	NA	TRBV5-1	TRBJ2-7	CASRPGSSYEQYF	TGCGCCAGCAGGCCAGGGAGCTCCTACGAGCAGTACTTC
few	NA	TRBV6-5	TRBJ1-1	CASSWGGREAFF	TGTGCCAGCAGCTGGGGGGGGCGCGAGGCTTTCTTT
NA	NA	TRBV20-1	TRBJ2-1	CSAKTGPEQFF	TGCAGTGCTAAGACGGGGCCCGAGCAGTTCTTC
few	TRBD1	TRBV29-1	TRBJ2-2	CSAQTGQGTGELFF	TGCAGCGCCCAGACTGGACAGGGTACCGGGGAGCTGTTTTTT
NA	TRBD1	TRBV3-1	TRBJ2-7	CASSPRTGAPYEQYF	TGTGCCAGCAGCCCACGGACAGGGGCTCCCTACGAGCAGTACTTC
few	NA	TRBV19	TRBJ2-1	CASSGIYEQFF	TGTGCCAGTAGTGGCATCTATGAGCAGTTCTTC
NA	TRBD1	TRBV5-1	TRBJ2-1	CASRTGGGNEQFF	TGCGCCAGCAGGACAGGGGGAGGGAATGAGCAGTTCTTC
NA	TRBD2	TRBV9	TRBJ2-3	CASSLSTSGGPLDTQYF	TGTGCCAGCAGCCTATCTACTAGCGGGGGCCCACTAGATACGCAGTATTTT